The rows below give T cell receptor beta chains drawn from one sample of a study of blood T cell repertoires in COVID-19. Clones were sequenced by immunoSEQ multiplex PCR, and TCRdb holds only the in-frame ones, with some missing. Of around 200,000 clones in the sample, approximately 87% were seen once. Material: peripheral blood. The receptors originated from a woman in her fifties or sixties with COVID-19, enrolled during active disease. CDR3s include the opening cysteine and the closing phenylalanine or tryptophan. Each record gives: clone size, V gene, J gene, CDR3 protein. Expanded clones get a size class; other rows say once, few or many, or leave the size out.

clone_size: NA
v_call: TRBV27
j_call: TRBJ2-7
cdr3_aa: CASSLFPDRRYEQYF

clone_size: once
v_call: TRBV7-2
j_call: TRBJ2-2
cdr3_aa: CASSPTWTSGNTGELFF

clone_size: NA
v_call: TRBV6-5
j_call: TRBJ2-4
cdr3_aa: CASRTGSKNIQYF

clone_size: NA
v_call: TRBV5-1
j_call: TRBJ2-1
cdr3_aa: CASSPGQAGYNEQFF

clone_size: NA
v_call: TRBV30
j_call: TRBJ1-1
cdr3_aa: CAWMRGLMNTEAFF

clone_size: NA
v_call: TRBV18
j_call: TRBJ1-1
cdr3_aa: CASSPVLQTEAFF

clone_size: few
v_call: TRBV27
j_call: TRBJ2-6
cdr3_aa: CASSLTVRGANVLTF

clone_size: once
v_call: TRBV2
j_call: TRBJ2-3
cdr3_aa: CARNPKGTDTQYF

clone_size: few
v_call: TRBV28
j_call: TRBJ2-7
cdr3_aa: CATVDRYEQYF

clone_size: NA
v_call: TRBV5-1
j_call: TRBJ2-3
cdr3_aa: CASSLDGTSTDTQYF

clone_size: NA
v_call: TRBV28
j_call: TRBJ1-2
cdr3_aa: CASSIRDYGYTF

clone_size: NA
v_call: TRBV9
j_call: TRBJ2-1
cdr3_aa: CASRGGDSNEQFF

clone_size: NA
v_call: TRBV27
j_call: TRBJ2-5
cdr3_aa: CASSTDRRALETQYF

clone_size: NA
v_call: TRBV4-3
j_call: TRBJ1-3
cdr3_aa: CASSHGTEQRNTIYF

clone_size: NA
v_call: TRBV15
j_call: TRBJ2-7
cdr3_aa: CATSVGSGAPYEQYF

clone_size: NA
v_call: TRBV11-3
j_call: TRBJ2-3
cdr3_aa: CASSLEEAVYTDTQYF

clone_size: NA
v_call: TRBV12-3/TRBV12-4
j_call: TRBJ1-6
cdr3_aa: CASRTGHSPLHF

clone_size: few
v_call: TRBV2
j_call: TRBJ1-2
cdr3_aa: CASSEEGRLGGYTF

clone_size: once
v_call: TRBV29-1
j_call: TRBJ1-3
cdr3_aa: CSVRGPNTIYF

clone_size: NA
v_call: TRBV6-5
j_call: TRBJ2-5
cdr3_aa: CASSGTGGVETQYF

clone_size: NA
v_call: TRBV4-2
j_call: TRBJ1-3
cdr3_aa: CASSRTGNSGNTIYF

clone_size: NA
v_call: TRBV6-4
j_call: TRBJ2-1
cdr3_aa: CASSDGAGGAKDEQFF